These 9 T cell receptor beta chains were sequenced from one sample in a study of cytomegalovirus exposure and HLA in healthy donors. Amplification used 60 Vbeta primers and 13 Jbeta primers. Data came from immunoSEQ multiplex PCR; TCRdb stores just in-frame clones and leaves some out. This table has under 200,000 clones, 75% to 80% appearing once. Sample: PBMCs. These receptors all come from a woman aged 40 to 50 in good health and CMV-seropositive.

Worth noting for this clone: This sample includes further DNA sequences coding for the same CDR3. The rearrangement joins TRBV7-2 to TRBJ1-2, with D possibly matching TRBD1 (5 bases). Trimming removed 1 base at V and 4 bases at J, with 10 bases between. Germline CDR1 is SGHTA and CDR2 is FQGNSA. This CDR3 is 14 amino acids long. The CDR3 spells CASSLEGSGYGYTF. The DNA for the CDR3 is TGTGCCAGCAGCTTAGAGGGGTCAGGCTATGGCTACACCTTC. Looking up the rest from reference TRBV7-2 and TRBJ1-2 gives the full variable domain: GAGVSQSPSNKVTEKGKDVELRCDPISGHTALYWYRQSLGQGLEFLIYFQGNSAPDKSGLPSDRFSAERTGGSVSTLTIQRTQQEDSAVYLCASSLEGSGYGYTFGSGTRLTVV.

This chain joins TRBV11-3 and TRBJ2-2; D perhaps matches TRBD1 (5 bases). The CDR3 is 15 amino acids. Germline V CDR1 and CDR2: SGHNT, YENEEA. Trimming took off 1 base at V and 9 bases at J, with 15 bases between the two ends. CDR3 in DNA: TGTGCCAGCAGCTTAGTGGGCATAGGGGATTGGGAGCTGTTTTTT. Its translation is CASSLVGIGDWELFF.

This clone was found a few times. V usage is TRBV6-5 and J usage is TRBJ1-2, with 10 nucleotides matching TRBD1. The CDR3 runs to 14 residues. CDR1 MNHEY and CDR2 SVGAGI come from the germline V gene. V gave up 6 bases and J gave up 0 bases; unmatched junction bases: 1. For the CDR3, the DNA is TGTGCCAGCAGGGGGACAGGGGCTAACTATGGCTACACCTTC. Its translation: CASRGTGANYGYTF.

This clone was seen only a few times. V and J are TRBV5-1 and TRBJ1-1; 7 bases match TRBD1. The length of the CDR3 is 15 residues. Germline V gives CDR1 SGHRS, CDR2 YFSETQ. The junction had 3 bases not matched to a gene; V was cut back by 0 bases and J by 1 base. CDR3 loop: CASSLGTGANTEAFF. In DNA form, the CDR3 reads TGCGCCAGCAGCTTGGGGACAGGAGCGAACACTGAAGCTTTCTTT.

This chain connects TRBV4-3 to TRBJ2-1, with D maybe TRBD1 (5 bases). CDR1 LGHNA and CDR2 YSLEER come from the germline V gene. Trimming took 1 base from V and 6 from J, leaving 10 bases between them. CDR3 size: 14 residues. CDR3 residues: CASSQGGDSNEQFF. The DNA of the CDR3 is TGCGCCAGCAGCCAAGGGGGCGATTCCAATGAGCAGTTCTTC.

This chain links TRBV6-6 with TRBJ1-5; no clear D. Germline assignment: CDR1 MNHNY and CDR2 SVGAGI (reference sequence). The CDR3 contains 15 residues. Trimming took off 1 base at V and 5 bases at J, with 12 bases between the two ends. This chain's CDR3 is CASSYYRVSDQPQHF. The CDR3 DNA is TGTGCCAGCAGTTACTACCGGGTATCGGATCAGCCCCAGCATTTT.

This clone appeared a single time. The gene calls are TRBV6-6 and TRBJ1-2; D not certain. The CDR3 runs to 12 residues. The germline V gene encodes CDR1 MNHNY and CDR2 SVGAGI (reference sequence). The V gene lost 5 bases and the J gene lost 4 bases, with 8 bases spanning the gap. The CDR3 sequence is CASSPEGYGYTF. The CDR3 coding sequence is TGTGCCAGCAGTCCGGAGGGCTATGGCTACACCTTC.

This rearrangement joins TRBV7-9 to TRBJ1-1, with D perhaps TRBD1 (6 bases). CDR3 length: 13 residues. The V end lost 2 bases, the J end lost 7 bases, and 11 bases lay between the germline ends. Germline V gene sequence: CDR1 SEHNR, CDR2 FQNEAQ (reference sequence). The CDR3 loop is CASSLREGGEAFF. The CDR3 coding sequence is TGTGCCAGCAGCTTAAGGGAGGGGGGTGAAGCTTTCTTT.

The rearrangement uses TRBV7-9 and TRBJ2-2, with no clear D. This CDR3 contains 12 residues. V dropped 7 bases and J dropped 9 bases, with 12 bases sitting between them. In germline, CDR1 is SEHNR, CDR2 FQNEAQ (reference sequence). CDR3 loop: CASTPFFRELFF. The CDR3, as DNA: TGTGCCAGCACCCCGTTTTTCCGGGAGCTGTTTTTT.